The 3 T cell receptor beta chains below all came from one sample that was sequenced in a study of T cell clonality in common variable immunodeficiency. General study points: Reportedly, TCR beta sequences from common variable immunodeficiency showed fewer deletions and N-nucleotide insertions.

Profiled with immunoSEQ multiplex PCR; TCRdb holds only in-frame clones, not every one. Listed for the sample are tens of thousands of clones, none seen a single time. What these receptors recognize is not known. Sequenced: peripheral blood mononuclear cells. These receptors were obtained from a human donor with common variable immunodeficiency.

This clone came up many times. Sequencing ends 3 residues short of the CDR3 end; the germline J gene provides the rest. The chain recombines TRBV5-1 with TRBJ2-5, with 8 bases matching TRBD1. The CDR3 runs to 15 residues. Germline trimming cut 4 bases from V and 5 bases from J; bases unmatched to any gene: 10. CDR1 is SGHRS, CDR2 YFSETQ, per germline. The DNA read from the CDR3 is TGCGCCAGCAGCGTGCGGGACAGGTCAAGGGAGACC. Residues: CASSVRDRSRET. The whole CDR3 sequence is CASSVRDRSRETQYF.

Ten or more counts support this clone. The CDR3 goes on 3 residues after the read ends, and that part is filled in from the germline J gene. This chain connects TRBV7-2 to TRBJ2-3; the match to TRBD2 covers 7 bases. The CDR3 has 13 residues. CDR1 and CDR2 from the germline V gene are SGHTA and FQGNSA. Trimming at V came to 4 bases and at J to 4 bases, leaving 2 bases not matched to a gene. The CDR3 loop is CASSWGGPDTQYF. The part of the CDR3 DNA that was read is TGTGCCAGCAGCTGGGGGGGTCCAGATACG.

This clone appeared many times. The CDR3 end is not reached by the read, which stops 3 residues before it; the germline J gene fills it in. The chain uses TRBV7-6 and TRBJ1-2, with D unclear. CDR3 length: 13 amino acids. Per the germline V gene, CDR1 is SGHVS and CDR2 is FNYEAQ. V was shortened by 5 bases and J by 6 bases, with 13 bases between the two germline ends. CDR3 bases read: TGTGCCAGCAGCGCTGACCCGGGGAATGGC. This translates into CASSADPGNG. The entire CDR3 protein reads CASSADPGNGYTF. The full variable domain, in which reference TRBV7-6 and TRBJ1-2 provide the parts outside the CDR3, is GAGVSQSPRYKVTKRGQDVALRCDPISGHVSLYWYRQALGQGPEFLTYFNYEAQQDKSGLPNDRFSAERPEGSISTLTIQRTEQRDSAMYRCASSADPGNGYTFGSGTRLTVV.